This T cell receptor beta chain was profiled in a study of cytomegalovirus exposure and HLA in healthy donors. Primers: 60 Vbeta forward and 13 Jbeta reverse. Measured with immunoSEQ multiplex PCR; TCRdb has only the in-frame clones, and not every one. The sample lists approximately 100,000 clones; less than 80% were seen once. The germline V gene encodes CDR1 LNHNV and CDR2 YYDKDF (reference sequence). The CDR3 has 16 amino acids. V lost 0 bases to trimming and J lost 0 bases, with 8 bases between them. Each donor's status was that of a healthy bone marrow donor. The chain couples TRBV15 to TRBJ1-4, with D possibly being TRBD1 (5 bases). Material for sequencing was PBMCs. This clonotype was obtained from a man in his 60s in good health and CMV-seronegative. This CDR3 reads CATSRDLTATNEKLFF. CDR3 bases: TGTGCCACCAGCAGAGATCTGACAGCAACTAATGAAAAACTGTTTTTT.